This T cell receptor (beta chain) was captured in a study of T cell changes during pregnancy in multiple sclerosis. To note about this clone: The same CDR3 also results from other DNA sequences found in this sample.

The protocol was immunoSEQ multiplex PCR, while the TCRdb copy is restricted to in-frame clones and leaves out a portion. The sample carries over 90,000 clones, around 94% recorded once. The V end was cut by 6 bases, the J end by 2 bases, with 13 bases between. The germline gives CDR1 WSHSY, CDR2 SAAADI. The length of the CDR3 is 14 residues. The receptor comes from a female donor with multiple sclerosis, enrolled in a pregnancy study. The chain combines TRBV10-2 with TRBJ1-2; tentative D call: TRBD1 (6 bases). Sequenced material: peripheral blood, taken after pregnancy. The CDR3 reads CASSPGGRNYGYTF. DNA of the CDR3: TGCGCCAGCAGCCCGGGGGGGCGAAACTATGGCTACACCTTC.